This T cell receptor (beta chain) was recorded in a study of T cell changes during pregnancy in multiple sclerosis. The protocol was immunoSEQ multiplex PCR, while the TCRdb copy is restricted to in-frame clones and leaves out a portion. The table lists approximately 40,000 clones, approximately 90% of them singletons. The specimen was CD4+ T cells from peripheral blood mononuclear cells, collected before pregnancy. The TCR originated in a female donor with multiple sclerosis, enrolled in a pregnancy study.

CDR3 DNA: TGTGCCAACTCTCCGGGACTAGCGGCCCAAGAGACCCAGTACTTC. It is translated as CANSPGLAAQETQYF. V usage is TRBV6-6 and J usage is TRBJ2-5; 11 bases map to TRBD2. CDR3 size: 15 residues. V dropped 10 bases and J dropped 1; count of bases not matched to a gene: 8. The germline V gene encodes CDR1 MNHNY and CDR2 SVGAGI (reference sequence).